This T cell receptor beta chain stems from a study of cytomegalovirus exposure and HLA in healthy donors. The primer mix had 60 Vbeta and 13 Jbeta primers. Using immunoSEQ multiplex PCR, the repertoire was profiled, and TCRdb retains in-frame clones only, with some absent. Here the sample spans some 100,000 clones, roughly four fifths being singletons. CDR3 length: 14 residues. V lost 5 bases to trimming and J lost 4 bases, with 14 bases between them. Germline V gives CDR1 SGHNT, CDR2 YYREEE (reference sequence). Sequenced material: PBMCs. The receptor's source is a male donor in good health and CMV-seropositive. The chain links TRBV5-4 to TRBJ2-3, with D unclear. The CDR3 loop is CASRVRGLPDTQYF. The DNA of the CDR3 is TGTGCCAGCAGGGTGAGAGGTTTGCCAGATACGCAGTATTTT.